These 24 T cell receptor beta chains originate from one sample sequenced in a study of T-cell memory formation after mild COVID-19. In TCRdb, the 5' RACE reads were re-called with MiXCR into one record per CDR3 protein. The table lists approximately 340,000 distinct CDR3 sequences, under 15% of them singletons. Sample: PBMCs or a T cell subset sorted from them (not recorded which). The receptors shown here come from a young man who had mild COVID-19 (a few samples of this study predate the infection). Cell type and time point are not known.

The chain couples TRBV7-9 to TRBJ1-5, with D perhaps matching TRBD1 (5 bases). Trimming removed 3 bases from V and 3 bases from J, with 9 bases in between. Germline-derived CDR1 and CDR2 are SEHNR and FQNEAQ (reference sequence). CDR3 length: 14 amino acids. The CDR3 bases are TGTGCCAGCAGCTTTGGGGCAGCCAATCAGCCCCAGCATTTT. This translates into CASSFGAANQPQHF.

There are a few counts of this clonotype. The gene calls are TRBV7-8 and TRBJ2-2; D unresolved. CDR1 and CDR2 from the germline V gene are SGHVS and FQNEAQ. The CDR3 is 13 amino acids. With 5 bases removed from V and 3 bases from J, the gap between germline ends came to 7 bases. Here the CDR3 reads CASSATYTGELFF. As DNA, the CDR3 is TGTGCCAGCAGCGCTACGTACACCGGGGAGCTGTTTTTT.

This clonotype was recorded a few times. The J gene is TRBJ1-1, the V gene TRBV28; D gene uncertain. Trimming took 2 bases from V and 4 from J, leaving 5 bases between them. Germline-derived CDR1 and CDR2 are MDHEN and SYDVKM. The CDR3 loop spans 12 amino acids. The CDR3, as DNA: TGTGCCAGCAGTTTAACCAGCACTGAAGCTTTCTTT. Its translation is CASSLTSTEAFF.

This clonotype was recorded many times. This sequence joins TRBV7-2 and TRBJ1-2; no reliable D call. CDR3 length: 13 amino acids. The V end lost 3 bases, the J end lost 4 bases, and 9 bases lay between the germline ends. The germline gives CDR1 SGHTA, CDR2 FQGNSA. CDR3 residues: CASSFSGPYGYTF. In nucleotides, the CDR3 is TGTGCCAGCAGCTTCTCGGGCCCCTATGGCTACACCTTC.

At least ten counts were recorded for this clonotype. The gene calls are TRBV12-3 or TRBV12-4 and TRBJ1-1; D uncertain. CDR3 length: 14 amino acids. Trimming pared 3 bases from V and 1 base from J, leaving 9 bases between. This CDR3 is CASSLAGRNTEAFF. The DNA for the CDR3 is TGTGCCAGCAGTTTGGCGGGTAGGAACACTGAAGCTTTCTTT.

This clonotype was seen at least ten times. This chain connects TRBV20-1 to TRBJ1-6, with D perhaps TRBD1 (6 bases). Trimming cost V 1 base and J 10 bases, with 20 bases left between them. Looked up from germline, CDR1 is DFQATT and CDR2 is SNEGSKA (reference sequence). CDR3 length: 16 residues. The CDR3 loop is CSARVPSGAQRSPLHF. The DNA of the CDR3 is TGCAGTGCTAGAGTCCCATCAGGGGCGCAAAGGTCACCCCTCCACTTT.

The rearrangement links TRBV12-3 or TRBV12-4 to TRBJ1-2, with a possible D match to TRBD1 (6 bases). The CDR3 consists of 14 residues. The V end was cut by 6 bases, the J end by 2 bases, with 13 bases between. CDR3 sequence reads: CASRFADSNYGYTF. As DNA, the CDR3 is TGTGCCAGCAGATTCGCGGACAGCAACTATGGCTACACCTTC.

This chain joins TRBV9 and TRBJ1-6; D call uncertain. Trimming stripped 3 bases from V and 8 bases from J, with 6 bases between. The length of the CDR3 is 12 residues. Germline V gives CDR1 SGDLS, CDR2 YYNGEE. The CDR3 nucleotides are TGTGCCAGCAGCGGGGCGGATTCACCCCTCCACTTT. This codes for CASSGADSPLHF.

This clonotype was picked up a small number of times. The CDR3 DNA reads as TGCAGTGCTAGAGGGAACCCTGGGGACTATGGCTACACCTTC. This sequence encodes CSARGNPGDYGYTF. This chain links TRBV20-1 with TRBJ1-2; D ambiguous. V was clipped by 1 base and J by 3 bases, with 12 bases between them. The germline CDR1 and CDR2 sequences are DFQATT and SNEGSKA (reference sequence). The CDR3 is 14 amino acids.

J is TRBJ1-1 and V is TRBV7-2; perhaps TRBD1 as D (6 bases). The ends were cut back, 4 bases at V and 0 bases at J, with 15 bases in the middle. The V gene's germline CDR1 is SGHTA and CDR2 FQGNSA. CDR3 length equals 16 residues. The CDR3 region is CASSSNPGQMNTEAFF. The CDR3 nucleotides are TGTGCCAGCAGCTCGAATCCGGGACAAATGAACACTGAAGCTTTCTTT. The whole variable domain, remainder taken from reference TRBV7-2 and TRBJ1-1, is GAGVSQSPSNKVTEKGKDVELRCDPISGHTALYWYRQSLGQGLEFLIYFQGNSAPDKSGLPSDRFSAERTGGSVSTLTIQRTQQEDSAVYLCASSSNPGQMNTEAFFGQGTRLTVV.

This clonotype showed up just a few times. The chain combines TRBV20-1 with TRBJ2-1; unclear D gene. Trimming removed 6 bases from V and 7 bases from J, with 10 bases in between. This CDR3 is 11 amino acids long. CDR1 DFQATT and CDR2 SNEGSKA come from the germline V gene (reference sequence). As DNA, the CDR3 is TGCAGTGCCCTAGGCGGTAATGAGCAGTTCTTC. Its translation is CSALGGNEQFF.

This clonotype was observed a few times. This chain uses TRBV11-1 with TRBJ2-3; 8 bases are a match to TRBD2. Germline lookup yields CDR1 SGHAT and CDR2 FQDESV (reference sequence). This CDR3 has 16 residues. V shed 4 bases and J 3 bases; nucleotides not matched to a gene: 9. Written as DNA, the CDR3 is TGTGCCAGCAGCTCGACCGGGGGGGCTGGGACAGATACGCAGTATTTT. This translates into CASSSTGGAGTDTQYF.

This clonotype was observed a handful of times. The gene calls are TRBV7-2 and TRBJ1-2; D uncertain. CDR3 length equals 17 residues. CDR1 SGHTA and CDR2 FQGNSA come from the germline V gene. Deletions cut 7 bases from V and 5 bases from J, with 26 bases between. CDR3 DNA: TGTGCCAGCATTCCTCGCCCCAGCGGACCCCTCCCTTATGGCTACACCTTC. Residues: CASIPRPSGPLPYGYTF.

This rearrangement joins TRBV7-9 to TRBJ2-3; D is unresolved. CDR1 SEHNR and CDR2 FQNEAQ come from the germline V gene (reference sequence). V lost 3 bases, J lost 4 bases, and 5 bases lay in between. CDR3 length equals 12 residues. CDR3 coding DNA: TGTGCCAGCAGCTTTCTTCCAGATACGCAGTATTTT. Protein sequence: CASSFLPDTQYF.

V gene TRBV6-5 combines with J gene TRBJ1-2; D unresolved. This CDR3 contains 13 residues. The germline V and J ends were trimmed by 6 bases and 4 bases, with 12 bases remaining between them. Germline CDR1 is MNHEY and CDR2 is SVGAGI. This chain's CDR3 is CASSQNRLYGYTF. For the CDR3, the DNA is TGTGCCAGCAGCCAAAACCGCCTCTATGGCTACACCTTC.

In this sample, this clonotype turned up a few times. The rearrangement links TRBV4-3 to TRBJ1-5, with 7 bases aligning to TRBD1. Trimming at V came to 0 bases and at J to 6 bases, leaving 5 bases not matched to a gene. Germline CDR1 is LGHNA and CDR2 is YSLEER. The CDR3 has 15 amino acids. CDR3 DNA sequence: TGCGCCAGCAGCCAAGAACCAGGGGGTGGTCAGCCCCAGCATTTT. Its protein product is CASSQEPGGGQPQHF.

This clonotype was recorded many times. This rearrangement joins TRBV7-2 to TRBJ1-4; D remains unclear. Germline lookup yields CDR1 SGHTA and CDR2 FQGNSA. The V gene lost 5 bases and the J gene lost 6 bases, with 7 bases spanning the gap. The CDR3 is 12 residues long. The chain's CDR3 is CASSRQDEKLFF. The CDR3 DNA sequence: TGTGCCAGCAGCCGGCAGGATGAAAAACTGTTTTTT.

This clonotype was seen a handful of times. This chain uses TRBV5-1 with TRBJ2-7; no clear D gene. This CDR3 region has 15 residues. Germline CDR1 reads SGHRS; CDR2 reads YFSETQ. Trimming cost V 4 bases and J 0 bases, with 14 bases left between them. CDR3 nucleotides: TGCGCCAGCAGCAACGCACCGGGCCCCTCCTACGAGCAGTACTTC. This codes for CASSNAPGPSYEQYF.

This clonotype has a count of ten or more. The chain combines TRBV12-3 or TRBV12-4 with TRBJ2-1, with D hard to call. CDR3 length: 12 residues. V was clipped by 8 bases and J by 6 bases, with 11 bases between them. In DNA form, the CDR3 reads TGTGCCAGCGATAGGGCAATCAATGAGCAGTTCTTC. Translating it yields CASDRAINEQFF.

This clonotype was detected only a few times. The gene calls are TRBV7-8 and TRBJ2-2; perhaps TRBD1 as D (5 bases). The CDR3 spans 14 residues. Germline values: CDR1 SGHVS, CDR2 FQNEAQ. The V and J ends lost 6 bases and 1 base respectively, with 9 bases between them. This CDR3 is CASRSQGNTGELFF. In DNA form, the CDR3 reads TGTGCCAGCAGATCCCAGGGGAACACCGGGGAGCTGTTTTTT.

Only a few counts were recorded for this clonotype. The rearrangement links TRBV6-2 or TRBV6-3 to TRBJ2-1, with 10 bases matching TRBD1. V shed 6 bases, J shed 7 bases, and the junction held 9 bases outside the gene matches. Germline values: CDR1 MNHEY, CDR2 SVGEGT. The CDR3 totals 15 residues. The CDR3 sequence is CASSVPGQGSNEQFF. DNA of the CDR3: TGTGCCAGCAGCGTTCCGGGACAGGGGTCGAATGAGCAGTTCTTC.

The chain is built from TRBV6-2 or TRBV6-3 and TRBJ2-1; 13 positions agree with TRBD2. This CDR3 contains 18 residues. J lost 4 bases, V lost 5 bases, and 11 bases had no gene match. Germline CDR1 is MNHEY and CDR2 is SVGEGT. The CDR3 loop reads CASSPGTSGTQTYNEQFF. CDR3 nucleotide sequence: TGTGCCAGCAGTCCAGGGACTAGCGGGACTCAAACTTACAATGAGCAGTTCTTC.

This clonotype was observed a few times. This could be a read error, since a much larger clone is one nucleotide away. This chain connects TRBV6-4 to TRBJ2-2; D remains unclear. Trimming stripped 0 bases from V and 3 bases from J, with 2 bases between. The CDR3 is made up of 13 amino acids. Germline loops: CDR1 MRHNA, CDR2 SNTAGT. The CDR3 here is CASSDSDTGELFF. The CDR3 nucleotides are TGTGCCAGCAGTGACTCGGACACCGGGGAGCTGTTTTTT.

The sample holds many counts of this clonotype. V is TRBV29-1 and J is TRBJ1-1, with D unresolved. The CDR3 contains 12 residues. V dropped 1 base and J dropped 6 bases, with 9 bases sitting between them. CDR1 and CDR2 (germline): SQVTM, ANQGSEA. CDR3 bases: TGCAGCGTTGAAGGGAAAAGCGCTGAAGCTTTCTTT. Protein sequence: CSVEGKSAEAFF.